This is a list of T cell receptor beta chains from one sample in a study of a mutant IDH1 vaccine in newly diagnosed glioma. This table comes from immunoSEQ multiplex PCR, and its TCRdb copy is limited to in-frame clones, with some not included. This sample has 60,000 to 85,000 clones; 79% occur once, and the top ten carry 8.2%. The source material was PBMCs, sampled from a glioma patient treated with radiotherapy, temozolomide or both. The source is a man aged 50-59 years with glioma. Each CDR3 is given with its conserved first and last residue. The D gene is left open where the match is weak. Where a row states a size, it is once, few, many or the class of an expanded clone; other rows omit it.

clone_size: -
j_call: TRBJ1-1
v_call: TRBV5-6
d_call: -
cdr3_aa: CASSQVEGRTEAFF
cdr3_nt: TGTGCCAGCAGCCAGGTTGAGGGGAGGACTGAAGCTTTCTTT

clone_size: -
j_call: TRBJ2-7
v_call: TRBV4-1
d_call: -
cdr3_aa: CASSQRENWGNEQYF
cdr3_nt: TGCGCCAGCAGCCAGAGGGAGAACTGGGGTAACGAGCAGTACTTC

clone_size: -
j_call: TRBJ1-2
v_call: TRBV30
d_call: -
cdr3_aa: CAWGDAYGYTF
cdr3_nt: TGTGCCTGGGGGGACGCCTATGGCTACACCTTC

clone_size: -
j_call: TRBJ2-3
v_call: TRBV10-1
d_call: -
cdr3_aa: CASSEAGTDTQYF
cdr3_nt: TGCGCCAGCAGTGAGGCGGGCACAGATACGCAGTATTTT

clone_size: -
j_call: TRBJ2-3
v_call: TRBV29-1
d_call: TRBD2
cdr3_aa: CSVERAGGFTDTQYF
cdr3_nt: TGCAGCGTTGAAAGGGCGGGGGGGTTTACAGATACGCAGTATTTT

clone_size: few
j_call: TRBJ2-7
v_call: TRBV11-2
d_call: TRBD1
cdr3_aa: CACESDRGNYEQYF
cdr3_nt: TGTGCCTGCGAATCGGACAGGGGAAACTACGAGCAGTACTTC

clone_size: -
j_call: TRBJ2-1
v_call: TRBV9
d_call: TRBD2
cdr3_aa: CASSIGGYNEQFF
cdr3_nt: TGTGCCAGCAGCATCGGGGGGTACAATGAGCAGTTCTTC

clone_size: few
j_call: TRBJ2-5
v_call: TRBV19
d_call: -
cdr3_aa: CASSIAGNQETQYF
cdr3_nt: TGTGCCAGTAGTATTGCGGGGAACCAAGAGACCCAGTACTTC

clone_size: -
j_call: TRBJ2-6
v_call: TRBV7-2
d_call: TRBD1
cdr3_aa: CASSLGQGMHGANVLTF
cdr3_nt: TGTGCCAGCAGCTTAGGACAGGGTATGCATGGGGCCAACGTCCTGACTTTC

clone_size: -
j_call: TRBJ2-1
v_call: TRBV5-8
d_call: -
cdr3_aa: CASSLWGQSYNEQFF
cdr3_nt: TGTGCCAGCAGCTTGTGGGGCCAGTCCTACAATGAGCAGTTCTTC

clone_size: -
j_call: TRBJ1-5
v_call: TRBV15
d_call: TRBD1
cdr3_aa: CATSRDGQGINQPQHF
cdr3_nt: TGTGCCACCAGCAGAGATGGACAGGGAATTAATCAGCCCCAGCATTTT

clone_size: -
j_call: TRBJ2-1
v_call: TRBV2
d_call: -
cdr3_aa: CAITRGGVNGDEQFF
cdr3_nt: TGTGCCATTACACGGGGCGGGGTAAACGGGGATGAGCAGTTCTTC

clone_size: -
j_call: TRBJ1-2
v_call: TRBV14
d_call: TRBD1
cdr3_aa: CASSRGQDYGYTF
cdr3_nt: TGTGCCAGCAGCCGAGGACAGGACTATGGCTACACCTTC

clone_size: few
j_call: TRBJ1-2
v_call: TRBV19
d_call: -
cdr3_aa: CASTSVHRGGYTF
cdr3_nt: TGTGCCAGTACCTCAGTGCACCGGGGTGGCTACACCTTC

clone_size: few
j_call: TRBJ1-5
v_call: TRBV7-9
d_call: -
cdr3_aa: CASSSSRVRNQPQHF
cdr3_nt: TGTGCCAGCAGCTCAAGTCGGGTGCGCAATCAGCCCCAGCATTTT

clone_size: -
j_call: TRBJ1-4
v_call: TRBV4-3
d_call: -
cdr3_aa: CASSQARLFNEKLFF
cdr3_nt: TGCGCCAGCAGCCAAGCTCGTTTGTTTAATGAAAAACTGTTTTTT

clone_size: -
j_call: TRBJ2-5
v_call: TRBV27
d_call: -
cdr3_aa: CASSLYPGEETQYF
cdr3_nt: TGTGCCAGCAGTTTATACCCCGGGGAGGAGACCCAGTACTTC

clone_size: -
j_call: TRBJ2-1
v_call: TRBV5-1
d_call: -
cdr3_aa: CASSLERNNEQFF
cdr3_nt: TGCGCCAGCAGCTTAGAGCGGAACAATGAGCAGTTCTTC

clone_size: -
j_call: TRBJ2-5
v_call: TRBV19
d_call: -
cdr3_aa: CASSSGGTLKETQYF
cdr3_nt: TGTGCCAGTAGTTCAGGGGGGACACTTAAAGAGACCCAGTACTTC

clone_size: -
j_call: TRBJ1-5
v_call: TRBV27
d_call: TRBD1
cdr3_aa: CASWDRDQPQHF
cdr3_nt: TGTGCCAGCTGGGACAGGGATCAGCCCCAGCATTTT

clone_size: -
j_call: TRBJ1-2
v_call: TRBV27
d_call: TRBD1
cdr3_aa: CASSFLQGVGYTF
cdr3_nt: TGTGCCAGCAGTTTCCTACAGGGGGTAGGCTACACCTTC

clone_size: -
j_call: TRBJ1-4
v_call: TRBV7-2
d_call: -
cdr3_aa: CASSRRLANEKLFF
cdr3_nt: TGTGCCAGCAGCCGGAGGTTGGCTAATGAAAAACTGTTTTTT

clone_size: -
j_call: TRBJ2-7
v_call: TRBV28
d_call: -
cdr3_aa: CASSSTGSTSYEQYF
cdr3_nt: TGTGCCAGCAGTTCCACAGGGAGTACCTCCTACGAGCAGTACTTC